These 10 T cell receptor beta chains came from one sample sequenced in a study of T cells in Graves' hyperthyroidism and ophthalmopathy. Amplification of TCR beta CDR3 regions was performed using RNA transcripts as template. When the TCR CDR3 underwent first-round RT-PCR, the HTBI primer set was used. TCRdb re-called the multiplex PCR reads through MiXCR, storing one row per CDR3 protein. The sample records 700,000 to 850,000 distinct CDR3 sequences, 35% being singletons. Material for sequencing was blood. The receptors here all came from a woman in her forties with Graves' hyperthyroidism.

The rearrangement uses TRBV15 and TRBJ2-5; no clear D. The germline V gene has CDR1 LNHNV and CDR2 YYDKDF (reference sequence). This CDR3 region has 11 residues. V lost 4 bases and J lost 4, with 4 bases in between. The CDR3 protein is CATSILETQYF. CDR3 nucleotides: TGTGCCACCAGCATCTTAGAGACCCAGTACTTC.

This clonotype was seen ten or more times. This chain uses TRBV12-3 or TRBV12-4 with TRBJ2-7; 8 bases line up with TRBD2. CDR3 length: 14 residues. V shed 3 bases, J shed 6 bases, and the junction held 7 bases outside the gene matches. CDR3 in DNA: TGTGCCAGCAGTTTTGTAGTAGCGGGAAGCGAGCAGTACTTC. Protein: CASSFVVAGSEQYF.

The chain carries TRBV5-6 and TRBJ2-7; TRBD1 matches 9 bases. The V and J ends lost 4 bases and 6 bases, in that order; junction bases with no gene match: 11. CDR3 size: 15 residues. Germline V CDR1 and CDR2: SGHDT, YYEEEE. CDR3: CASSIAGTGPREQYF. Written as DNA, the CDR3 is TGTGCCAGCAGCATCGCCGGGACAGGGCCTCGCGAGCAGTACTTC.

This clonotype was counted at least ten times. The rearrangement uses TRBV19 and TRBJ2-7, with no clear D. CDR1 is LNHDA, CDR2 SQIVND, per germline (reference sequence). Trimming pared 7 bases from V and 5 bases from J, leaving 21 bases between. The CDR3 is 15 amino acids. DNA of the CDR3: TGTGCCAGTACCAAACGGCGGCAGCCTGGGGACGAGCAGTACTTC. This gives the protein CASTKRRQPGDEQYF.

The chain recombines TRBV7-3 with TRBJ1-5; D not resolved. The CDR3 has 12 amino acids. Germline loops: CDR1 SGHTA, CDR2 FQGTGA. Trimming removed 5 bases from V and 7 bases from J, with 9 bases in between. The CDR3 DNA reads as TGTGCCAGCAGCGCCGTTGGGCAGCCCCAGCATTTT. It is translated as CASSAVGQPQHF.

The chain uses TRBV12-3 or TRBV12-4 and TRBJ2-7, with 7 bases that match TRBD2. V was clipped by 5 bases and J by 0 bases; unmatched bases: 7. This CDR3 comprises 15 residues. CDR3 DNA: TGTGCCAGCAGTCCGGAGCGGGGCAGCTCCTACGAGCAGTACTTC. Translated, it gives CASSPERGSSYEQYF.

The rearrangement links TRBV19 to TRBJ1-1, with D unresolved. Germline assignment: CDR1 LNHDA and CDR2 SQIVND (reference sequence). This CDR3 region has 14 residues. Trimming took off 9 bases at V and 7 bases at J, with 21 bases between the two ends. This CDR3 reads CASSQSRELGEAFF. The CDR3 region has the DNA TGTGCCAGCAGCCAATCACGGGAATTAGGTGAAGCTTTCTTT.

Notes on this clonotype: This may be a read error: a much more frequent sequence differs by one nucleotide. CDR3 coding DNA: TGCAGTGCTAGAGATCCCTACAAGCAGTACTTC. Encoded protein: CSARDPYKQYF. The rearrangement joins TRBV20-1 to TRBJ2-7; D ambiguous. CDR3 size: 11 residues. The germline V gene encodes CDR1 DFQATT and CDR2 SNEGSKA (reference sequence).

The chain recombines TRBV28 with TRBJ2-6; D gene ambiguous. The CDR3 consists of 13 residues. CDR1 is MDHEN, CDR2 SYDVKM, per germline. Trimming removed 8 bases from V and 1 base from J, with 6 bases in between. As DNA, the CDR3 is TGTGCCAGCTCGAAGTCTGGGGCCAACGTCCTGACTTTC. Its protein is CASSKSGANVLTF. The full variable domain, completed using reference TRBV28 and TRBJ2-6, is DVKVTQSSRYLVKRTGEKVFLECVQDMDHENMFWYRQDPGLGLRLIYFSYDVKMKEKGDIPEGYSVSREKKERFSLILESASTNQTSMYLCASSKSGANVLTFGAGSRLTVL.

The chain recombines TRBV20-1 with TRBJ1-5; unclear D gene. V lost 3 bases and J 3 bases, leaving 12 bases between the germline ends. CDR1 DFQATT and CDR2 SNEGSKA come from the germline V gene (reference sequence). CDR3 length: 14 amino acids. For the CDR3, the DNA is TGCAGTGCTAGGGTGGGCGGAAACAATCAGCCCCAGCATTTT. It specifies CSARVGGNNQPQHF.